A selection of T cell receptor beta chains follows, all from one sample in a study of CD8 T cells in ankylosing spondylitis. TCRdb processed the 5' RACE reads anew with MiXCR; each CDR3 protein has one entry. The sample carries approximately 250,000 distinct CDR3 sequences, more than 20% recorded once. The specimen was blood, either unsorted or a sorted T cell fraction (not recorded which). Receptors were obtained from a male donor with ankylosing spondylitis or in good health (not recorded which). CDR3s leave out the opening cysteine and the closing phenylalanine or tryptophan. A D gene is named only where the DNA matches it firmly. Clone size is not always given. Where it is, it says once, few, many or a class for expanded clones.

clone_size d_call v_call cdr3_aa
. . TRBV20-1 SARAAWQGGNGDTQY
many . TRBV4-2 ASSPRGATEIAKNIQY
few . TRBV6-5 ASSYAQVGYEQY
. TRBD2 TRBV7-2 ASSTTSGGFEQY
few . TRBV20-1 SARGGFRADSYGYT
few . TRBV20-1 SASYTQETQY
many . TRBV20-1 SAPPEGSQGKLF
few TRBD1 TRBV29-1 SVKGGQGPNYEQY
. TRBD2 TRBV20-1 SATLAGGRKNIQY
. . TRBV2 ASSGDQGYNSPLH
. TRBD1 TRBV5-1 ASSSDRQGTEAF
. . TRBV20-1 SAPRVPGSTGELF
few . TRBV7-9 AANKGSSTDTQY
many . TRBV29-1 SVEGGKETQY
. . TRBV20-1 SASGSAFSTDTQY
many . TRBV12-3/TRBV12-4 ASSLRPQGNEKLF
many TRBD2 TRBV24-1 ATRSRLAGSHNEQF
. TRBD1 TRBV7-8 ASSLGTGRDEQY
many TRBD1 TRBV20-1 SVPGQFQETQY
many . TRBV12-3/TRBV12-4 ASSLERRGQPQH
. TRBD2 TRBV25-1 ASSESGGGRVGELF
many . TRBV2 ASSARQSLEAF
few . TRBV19 ASSAHRTGELF
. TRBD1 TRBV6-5 ASSYSRAGGRSVYEQY
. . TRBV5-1 ASNEGGGYNEQF
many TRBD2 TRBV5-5 ASRRAGDSYEQY
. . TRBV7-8 ASSLELVHEQY
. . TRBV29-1 SVTVGDTQY
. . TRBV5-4 ASSLGRGEDTQY
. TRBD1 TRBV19 ASSGLVSTGSRS
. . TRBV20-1 SALSGNQETQY
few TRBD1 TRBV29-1 SVEDQSTGSYEQY
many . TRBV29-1 SARFREVGSGANVLT